These 6 T cell receptor beta chains originate from one sample sequenced in a study of T cells in localized non-small cell lung cancer. Produced via immunoSEQ multiplex PCR; TCRdb's table is partial and in-frame only. The sample consists of just over 70,000 clones, 85% to 90% of them appearing once. This specimen was peripheral blood, taken before any cancer treatment. The receptor set was obtained from a male donor older than 55 with stage III squamous cell lung carcinoma.

CDR3 loop: CASSLRGGVGNSPLHF. CDR3 coding DNA: TGTGCCAGCAGCTTAAGAGGGGGCGTAGGAAATTCACCCCTCCACTTT. The chain couples TRBV7-2 to TRBJ1-6; TRBD1 agrees at 7 bases. CDR1 SGHTA and CDR2 FQGNSA come from the germline V gene. The CDR3 contains 16 residues. Trimming at V came to 2 bases and at J to 7 bases, leaving 8 bases not matched to a gene.

The gene calls are TRBV20-1 and TRBJ2-5; maybe TRBD2 (6 bases). Per the germline V gene, CDR1 is DFQATT and CDR2 is SNEGSKA (reference sequence). The V end lost 6 bases, the J end lost 9 bases, and 14 bases lay between the germline ends. This CDR3 is built from 11 residues. The CDR3 nucleotides read TGCAGTGCCCAAGGCGGGGTTTCCCAGTACTTC. This codes for CSAQGGVSQYF.

The rearrangement uses TRBV6-5 and TRBJ1-2, with TRBD1 as a possible D gene (5 bases). CDR3 size: 16 residues. Trimming took off 0 bases at V and 4 bases at J, with 15 bases between the two ends. CDR1 is MNHEY and CDR2 is SVGAGI in the germline V gene. CDR3 amino acids: CASSYSGFLRGYGYTF. CDR3 in DNA: TGTGCCAGCAGTTACTCGGGCTTCCTAAGGGGCTATGGCTACACCTTC.

In this sample, this clone turned up a few times. The V gene is TRBV11-2, the J gene TRBJ1-1; D gene ambiguous. The CDR3 length is 13 residues. Germline loops: CDR1 SGHAT, CDR2 FQNNGV. The ends were cut back, 5 bases at V and 3 bases at J, with 10 bases in the middle. The CDR3 DNA sequence: TGTGCCAGCAGCATTAGCCGGGACACTGAAGCTTTCTTT. It is translated as CASSISRDTEAFF.

The rearrangement joins TRBV20-1 to TRBJ2-7, with a weak D call TRBD2 (6 bases). This CDR3 is 11 amino acids long. Looked up from germline, CDR1 is DFQATT and CDR2 is SNEGSKA (reference sequence). Trimming removed 5 bases at V and 12 bases at J, with 17 bases between. The CDR3 coding sequence is TGCAGTGCTGGGGCGGGGCTCGGATGGTACGTC. It translates to CSAGAGLGWYV.

The chain couples TRBV14 to TRBJ1-6; D gene unclear. V lost 8 bases to trimming and J lost 3 bases, with 8 bases between them. In germline, CDR1 is SGHDN, CDR2 FVKESK. This CDR3 is 13 amino acids long. CDR3 sequence: CASSGNYNSPLHF. CDR3 in DNA: TGTGCCAGCTCCGGGAACTATAATTCACCCCTCCACTTT.